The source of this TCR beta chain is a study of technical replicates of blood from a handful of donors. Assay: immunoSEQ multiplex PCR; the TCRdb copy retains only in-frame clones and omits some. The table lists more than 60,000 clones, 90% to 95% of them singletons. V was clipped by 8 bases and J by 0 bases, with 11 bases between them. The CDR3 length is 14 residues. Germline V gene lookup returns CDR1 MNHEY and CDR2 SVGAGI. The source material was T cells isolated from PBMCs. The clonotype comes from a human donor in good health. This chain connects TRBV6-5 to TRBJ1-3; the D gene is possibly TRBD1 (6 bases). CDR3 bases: TGTGCCAGCGGACAGAGATACTCTGGAAACACCATATATTTT. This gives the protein CASGQRYSGNTIYF.